The TCR beta chain under discussion was sequenced for a study of human T cells and chemical hapten exposure. Indicated time point: patch test 1, 2 weeks after DPC sensitization. Treatment here: therapeutic diphenylcyclopropenone sensitization with weekly scalp DPC. Blood sampling preceded each patch test application. Germline lookup yields CDR1 KGHDR and CDR2 SFDVKD. The CDR3 is 13 amino acids. The V and J ends lost 3 bases and 3 bases respectively, with 7 bases between them. During construction of the library, unique molecular identifiers were attached to individual cDNA molecules for quantitative, reproducible TCR counting. TCRdb redid the calling of the RACE reads with MiXCR, one entry per CDR3 protein. The table includes more than 100,000 distinct CDR3 sequences, approximately 15% detected once.

This chain links TRBV24-1 with TRBJ1-1; D not resolved. The starting material was whole blood, obtained in connection with sensitization to the hapten diphenylcyclopropenone (DPC). This sequence originates from a man younger than 35 with alopecia areata. Some clones in this sample may be carry-over from other donors' samples. CDR3 DNA: TGTGCCACCAGTGATCTGAGGTACACTGAAGCTTTCTTT. It codes for CATSDLRYTEAFF.